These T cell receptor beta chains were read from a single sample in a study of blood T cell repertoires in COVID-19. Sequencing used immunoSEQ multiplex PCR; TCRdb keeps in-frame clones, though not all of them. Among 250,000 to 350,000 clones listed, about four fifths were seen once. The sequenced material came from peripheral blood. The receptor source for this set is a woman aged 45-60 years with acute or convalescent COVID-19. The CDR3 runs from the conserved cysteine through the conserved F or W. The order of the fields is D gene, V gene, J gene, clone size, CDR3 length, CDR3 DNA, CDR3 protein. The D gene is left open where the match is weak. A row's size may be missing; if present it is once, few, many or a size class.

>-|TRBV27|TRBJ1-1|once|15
TGTGCCAGCAGTTTGACGGGGGTAATGAACACTGAAGCTTTCTTT
CASSLTGVMNTEAFF
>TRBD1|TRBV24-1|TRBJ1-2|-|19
TGTGCCACCAGTGATTTGCCCAATCCACTGAGGGGGCATAAGGATGGCTACACCTTC
CATSDLPNPLRGHKDGYTF
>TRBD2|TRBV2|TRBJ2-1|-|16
TGTGCCAGCAGGGCGGCTAGCGGGGGGGCGAGCAATGAGCAGTTCTTC
CASRAASGGASNEQFF
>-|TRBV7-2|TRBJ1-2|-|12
TGTGCCAGCAGCTCGGACAGCTTTGGCTACACCTTC
CASSSDSFGYTF
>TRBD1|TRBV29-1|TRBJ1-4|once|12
TGCAGCGCCGTGGACAGGGGTGAAAAACTGTTTTTT
CSAVDRGEKLFF
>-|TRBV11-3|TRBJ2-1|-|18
TGTGCCAGCAGCTTAGAATGGGGTATAGGGGGACCCTACAATGAGCAGTTCTTC
CASSLEWGIGGPYNEQFF
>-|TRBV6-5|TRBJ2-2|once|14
TGTGCCAGCAGCCGTTCCAGGAACACCGGGGAGCTGTTTTTT
CASSRSRNTGELFF
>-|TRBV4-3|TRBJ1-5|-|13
TGCGCCAGCAGCCAAGAACGGTGGCAGCCCCAGCATTTT
CASSQERWQPQHF
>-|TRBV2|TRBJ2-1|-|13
TGTGCCAGCAGTTCCGGGAACTACAATGAGCAGTTCTTC
CASSSGNYNEQFF
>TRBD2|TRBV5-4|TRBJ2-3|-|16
TGTGCCAGCAGCTCGAAGACTAGCGGGTACACAGATACGCAGTATTTT
CASSSKTSGYTDTQYF
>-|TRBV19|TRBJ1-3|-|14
TGTGCCAGTAGTATCAGGGAAACTGGAAACACCATATATTTT
CASSIRETGNTIYF
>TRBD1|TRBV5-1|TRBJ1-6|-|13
TGCGCCAGCAACCCCACGGGACAGCTTACCCTCCACTTT
CASNPTGQLTLHF
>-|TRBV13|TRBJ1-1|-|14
TGTGCCAGCAGCTACTCGACGGGGAACACTGAAGCTTTCTTT
CASSYSTGNTEAFF
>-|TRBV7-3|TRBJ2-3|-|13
TGTGCCAGCAGCCAAGGGGGAACAGATACGCAGTATTTT
CASSQGGTDTQYF
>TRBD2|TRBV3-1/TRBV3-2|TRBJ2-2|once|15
TGTGCCAGCAGCCAAAGCCTAGCGGGAGTCGGGGAGCTGTTTTTT
CASSQSLAGVGELFF
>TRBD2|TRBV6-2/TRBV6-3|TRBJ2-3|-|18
TGTGCCAGCAGTTGGGGACTAGCGGGAGTGGGTAGCACAGATACGCAGTATTTT
CASSWGLAGVGSTDTQYF
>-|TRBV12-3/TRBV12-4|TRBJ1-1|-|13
TGTGCCAGCAGCTTTGGTAGTTACACTGAAGCTTTCTTT
CASSFGSYTEAFF
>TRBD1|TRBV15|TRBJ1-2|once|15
TGTGCCACCAGCAGCCGACAGGGAATAAACTATGGCTACACCTTC
CATSSRQGINYGYTF
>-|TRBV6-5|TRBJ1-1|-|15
TGTGCCAGCAGTTCTATCGAAATAAGGGGGACTGAAGCTTTCTTT
CASSSIEIRGTEAFF
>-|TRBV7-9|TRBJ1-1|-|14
TGTGCCAGCAGCGGCTCAGGGTTCCCGACTGAAGCTTTCTTT
CASSGSGFPTEAFF
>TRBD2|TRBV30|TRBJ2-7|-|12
TGTGCCTGGAAGCGGGAGGGCCTCGAGCAGTACTTC
CAWKREGLEQYF
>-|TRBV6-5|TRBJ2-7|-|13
TGTGCCAGCAGGATCTCGACAAAACAAGAGCAGTACTTC
CASRISTKQEQYF
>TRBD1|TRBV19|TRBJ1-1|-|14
TGTGCCAGTAGTATGGGACAGGGGAGGACTGAAGCTTTCTTT
CASSMGQGRTEAFF
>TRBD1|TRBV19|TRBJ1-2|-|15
TGTGCCAGTAGTCAGGGACAGGGGGCGCGGATTGGCTACACCTTC
CASSQGQGARIGYTF
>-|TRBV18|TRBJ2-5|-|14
TGTGCCAGCTCAGATTCGGGACACGGGATGGCCCAGTACTTC
CASSDSGHGMAQYF
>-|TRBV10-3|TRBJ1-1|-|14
TGTGCCATCAACCGATCGGACAGGAACACTGAAGCTTTCTTT
CAINRSDRNTEAFF
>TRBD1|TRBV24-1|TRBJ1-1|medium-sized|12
TGTGCCACCAGTGCCGGGACAGGGTGGGCTTTCTTT
CATSAGTGWAFF
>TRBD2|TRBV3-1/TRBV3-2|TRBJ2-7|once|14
TGTGCCAGCAGCCGACTAGCGGGAACGGGGGAGCAGTACTTC
CASSRLAGTGEQYF
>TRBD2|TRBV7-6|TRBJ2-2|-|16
TGTGCCAGCAGCTGGGGACTAGCGGATAACACCGGGGAGCTGTTTTTT
CASSWGLADNTGELFF
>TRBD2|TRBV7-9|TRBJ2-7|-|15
TGTGCCAGCAGCCCTGATCTAGCGGGAGTAAGCGAGCAGTACTTC
CASSPDLAGVSEQYF
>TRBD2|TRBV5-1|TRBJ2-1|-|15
TGCGCCAGCAGATTGCCTGGGCCGACTAGCGGGGAGGAGTTCTTC
CASRLPGPTSGEEFF
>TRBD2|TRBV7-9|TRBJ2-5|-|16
TGTGCCAGCAGCCGGGGACTAGCGGGGCCCCAAGAGACCCAGTACTTC
CASSRGLAGPQETQYF
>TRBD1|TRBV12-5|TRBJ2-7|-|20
TGTGCTAGTGGTTTGCTTCGTATCGTAGGAAGGGACAGGGCTTCCTACGAGCAGTACTTC
CASGLLRIVGRDRASYEQYF
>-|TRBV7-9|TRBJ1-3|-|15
TGTGCCAGCAGCTTAATCTTACCGGGGAACAACACCATATATTTT
CASSLILPGNNTIYF
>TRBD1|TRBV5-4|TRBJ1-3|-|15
TGTGCCAGCAGCGCCCGGGACAGCTCTGGAAACACCATATATTTT
CASSARDSSGNTIYF
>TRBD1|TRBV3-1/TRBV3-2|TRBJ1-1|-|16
TGTGCCAGCAGCCACTCCTGGGGACAGCCGACGCCTGAAGCTTTCTTT
CASSHSWGQPTPEAFF
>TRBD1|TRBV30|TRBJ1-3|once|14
TGTGCCTGGAGTGTGACAGGGTCTGGAAACACCATATATTTT
CAWSVTGSGNTIYF
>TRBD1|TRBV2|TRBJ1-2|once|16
TGTGCCAGCAGTGTTTGGGACAGGGGAGCGAACTATGGCTACACCTTC
CASSVWDRGANYGYTF
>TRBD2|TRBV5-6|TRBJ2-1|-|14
TGTGCCAGCAGCTACCAGGGAGGGCTCAATGAGCAGTTCTTC
CASSYQGGLNEQFF
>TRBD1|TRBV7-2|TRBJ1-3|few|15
TGTGCCAGCGGGACAGGGGCTCTCTCTGGAAACACCATATATTTT
CASGTGALSGNTIYF
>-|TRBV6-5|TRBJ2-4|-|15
TGTGCCAGCAGTTGGGTGGGGGGAGCCAAAAACATTCAGTACTTC
CASSWVGGAKNIQYF
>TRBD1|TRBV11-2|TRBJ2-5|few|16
TGTGCCAGCACCACTTTAGGCACAGGGGGCCAAGAGACCCAGTACTTC
CASTTLGTGGQETQYF
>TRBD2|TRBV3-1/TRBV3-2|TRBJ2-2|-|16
TGTGCCAGCAGAATTACGTCGGGAGGGAACACCGGGGAGCTGTTTTTT
CASRITSGGNTGELFF
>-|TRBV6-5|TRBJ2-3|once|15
TGTGCCAGTAACGGTGGGGGAGGCGGCACAGATACGCAGTATTTT
CASNGGGGGTDTQYF
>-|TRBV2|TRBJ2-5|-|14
TGTGCCAGCAAAGGCCGGTCAGGGGAAGAGACCCAGTACTTC
CASKGRSGEETQYF
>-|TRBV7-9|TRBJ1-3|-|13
TGTGCCAGCATCCCGATAGCGGGAAACACCATATATTTT
CASIPIAGNTIYF
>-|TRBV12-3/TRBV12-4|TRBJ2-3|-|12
TGTGCCAGCAGTTTCGGGAAGGATACGCAGTATTTT
CASSFGKDTQYF
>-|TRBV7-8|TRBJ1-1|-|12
TGTGCCAGCAGCCGAGGCGGCACTGAAGCTTTCTTT
CASSRGGTEAFF
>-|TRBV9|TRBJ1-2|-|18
TGTGCCAGCAGCCCCCTTAATATCCTGGGGGGGGATCCGAGAGGCTACACCTTC
CASSPLNILGGDPRGYTF
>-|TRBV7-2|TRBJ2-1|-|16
TGTGCCAGCAGCTCGGCGACTACCCAGTTCTTCAATGAGCAGTTCTTC
CASSSATTQFFNEQFF
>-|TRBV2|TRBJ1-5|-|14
TGTGCCAGCAGTGAAGTCAGTAGCAATCAGCCCCAGCATTTT
CASSEVSSNQPQHF
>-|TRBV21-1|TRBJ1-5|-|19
TGTGCCAGCAGCAATCTCCCAAGGACAGGAGCCAATAGCAATCAGCCCCAGCATTTT
CASSNLPRTGANSNQPQHF
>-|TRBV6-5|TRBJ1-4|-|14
TGTGCCAGCTCGAGACAGGCAACTAATGAAAAACTGTTTTTT
CASSRQATNEKLFF
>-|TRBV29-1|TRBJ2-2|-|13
TGCAGCGTCGACAGGTCGAACACCGGGGAGCTGTTTTTT
CSVDRSNTGELFF
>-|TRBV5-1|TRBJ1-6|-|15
TGCGCCAGCAGCGGGGACACCATGGGGAATTCACCCCTCCACTTT
CASSGDTMGNSPLHF
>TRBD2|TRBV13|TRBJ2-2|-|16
TGTGCCAGCAGCCCGGGACTAGCGGGAGTCCCGGGGGAGCTGTTTTTT
CASSPGLAGVPGELFF
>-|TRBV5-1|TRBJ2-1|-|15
TGCGCCAGCCGTCCCCTAGCGAGCTCCTACAATGAGCAGTTCTTC
CASRPLASSYNEQFF
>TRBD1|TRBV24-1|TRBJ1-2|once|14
TGTGCCACCAGTGATCCGGGGACAGGGGATGGCTACACCTTC
CATSDPGTGDGYTF
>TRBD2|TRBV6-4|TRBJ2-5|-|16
TGTGCCAGCAGTGGCCGGACTAGCGGGAGGCAAGAGACCCAGTACTTC
CASSGRTSGRQETQYF